This TCR beta chain was sequenced during a study of T-cell memory formation after mild COVID-19. About the study: Largely, TCR clusters stayed within a single donor. Broader study findings: Confirmation was lacking for SARS-CoV-2 specificity of second-wave clones that peaked on day 37. CD4/CD8 balance characterized clones contracting day 15 to 85, and CD4+ skew characterized later expanders.

From 5'RACE with constant-segment primers came TCR alpha and TCR beta cDNA libraries that carried sample barcodes and UMIs. Each CDR3 protein gets one entry after TCRdb re-called the 5' RACE reads with MiXCR. The sample consists of roughly 450,000 distinct CDR3 sequences, 15% to 20% of them appearing once. This clonotype was seen many times. Its antigen is not identified. Germline V gives CDR1 SGHTA, CDR2 FQGNSA. V was shortened by 5 bases and J by 0 bases, with 25 bases between the two germline ends. CDR3 length: 20 amino acids. J is TRBJ2-2 and V is TRBV7-2; perhaps TRBD2 as D (7 bases). Sequenced material: PBMCs or a T cell subset sorted from them (not recorded which). The sequence derives from an adult woman who had mild COVID-19 (a few samples of this study predate the infection). Cell type and time point are not known. The CDR3 coding sequence is TGTGCCAGCAGCCTAACCCCCTTGCGGGGGCCGTTCGCGAACACCGGGGAGCTGTTTTTT. Its translation is CASSLTPLRGPFANTGELFF.